This TCR beta chain was sequenced during a study of PD-1 blockade in classical Hodgkin lymphoma. The data were produced by immunoSEQ multiplex PCR, yet TCRdb's version contains in-frame clones alone and is incomplete. The sample includes roughly 100,000 clones, 89% of them seen just once. Time point meaning: cycle 4 day 1 (C4D1), after 5 to 7 weeks of nivolumab. All patients relapsed after autologous stem cell transplantation, and brentuximab vedotin exposure varied. Germline lookup yields CDR1 MNHEY and CDR2 SMNVEV (reference sequence). The CDR3 sequence is 14 residues long. V was clipped by 3 bases and J by 7 bases, with 16 bases between them.

The sample in question was peripheral blood mononuclear cells (PBMCs), obtained before the fourth cycle of nivolumab. The chain combines TRBV27 with TRBJ2-7; either TRBD1 or TRBD2 may supply D (5 bases each). This TCR came from a human donor with classical Hodgkin lymphoma. The CDR3 spells CASSFQGRSGEQYF. CDR3 DNA sequence: TGTGCCAGCAGTTTCCAGGGTAGGTCGGGGGAGCAGTACTTC.